Below are 5 T cell receptor beta chains sequenced from a single sample in a study of T cell responses to AZD1222 COVID-19 vaccine. TCRdb's copy holds only in-frame clones and misses some; the assay was immunoSEQ multiplex PCR. The sample consists of 130,000 to 150,000 clones, roughly nine tenths of them appearing once. The sample was peripheral blood, taken on day 0 of AZD1222 vaccination. The receptors originated from an adult in good health.

This clone was detected only once. Here the CDR3 reads CASSRTGSRAFF. CDR3 coding DNA: TGCGCCAGCAGCCGGACAGGGAGTAGAGCTTTCTTT. The chain joins TRBV4-3 to TRBJ1-1; TRBD1 matches at 8 bases. With V trimmed by 4 bases and J by 10 bases, 5 bases remained unmatched. The CDR3 extends over 12 amino acids. Looked up from germline, CDR1 is LGHNA and CDR2 is YSLEER.

This sequence joins TRBV28 and TRBJ2-1; TRBD1 matches at 11 bases. The CDR3 spans 18 residues. The junction had 12 bases not matched to a gene; V was cut back by 0 bases and J by 8 bases. Per the germline V gene, CDR1 is MDHEN and CDR2 is SYDVKM. CDR3 nucleotides: TGTGCCAGCAGTTTATGGCGCACCTCCGGGACAGGGGGTGATGAGCAGTTCTTC. Encoded protein: CASSLWRTSGTGGDEQFF.

The chain combines TRBV25-1 with TRBJ1-1; D gene unclear. Germline CDR1 reads MGHDK; CDR2 reads SYGVNS. The length of the CDR3 is 14 residues. Trimming left V 3 bases short and J 2 bases short, with 10 bases between. The CDR3: CASSDSRRNTEAFF. The CDR3 DNA reads TGTGCCAGCAGTGACAGCAGGCGAAACACTGAAGCTTTCTTT.

The V call is TRBV6-6, the J call TRBJ2-1; the D gene could be TRBD1 or TRBD2 (5 bases each). The CDR3 spans 10 residues. V was pared by 5 bases and J by 14 bases, with 10 bases between. Germline V gene lookup returns CDR1 MNHNY and CDR2 SVGAGI (reference sequence). CDR3 region: CASSRDREFF. The CDR3 bases are TGTGCCAGCAGTCGGGACCGCGAGTTCTTC.

The rearrangement links TRBV5-1 to TRBJ1-4, with D uncertain. With 5 bases removed from V and 3 bases from J, the gap between germline ends came to 14 bases. CDR1 and CDR2 (germline): SGHRS, YFSETQ. This CDR3 is 15 amino acids long. In DNA form, the CDR3 reads TGCGCCAGCAGTCCTGCGGGCAGGTCTAATGAAAAACTGTTTTTT. Translation: CASSPAGRSNEKLFF.